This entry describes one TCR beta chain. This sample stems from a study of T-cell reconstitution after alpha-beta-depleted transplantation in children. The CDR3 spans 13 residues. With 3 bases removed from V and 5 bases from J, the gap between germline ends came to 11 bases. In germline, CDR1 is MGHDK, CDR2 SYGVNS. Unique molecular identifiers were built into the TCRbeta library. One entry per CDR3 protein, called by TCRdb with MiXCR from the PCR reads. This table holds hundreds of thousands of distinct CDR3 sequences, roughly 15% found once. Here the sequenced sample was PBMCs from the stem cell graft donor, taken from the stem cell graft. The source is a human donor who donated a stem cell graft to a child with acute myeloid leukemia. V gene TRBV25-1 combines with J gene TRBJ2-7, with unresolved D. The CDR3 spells CASSDPPSDEQYF. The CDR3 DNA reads TGTGCCAGCAGTGATCCCCCGTCGGACGAGCAGTACTTC.